This T cell receptor (beta chain) appears in the sequencing data of a study of technical replicates of blood from four donors (dated 2017 in TCRdb). The junction carries 11 bases between V and J, which are trimmed by 6 bases and 0 bases respectively. The CDR3 runs 14 residues from the cysteine to the phenylalanine. Of the read, only the CDR3 DNA is kept; its 42 bases are in frame from base 1. Based on the germline V gene, the CDR1 and CDR2 sequences are SGHNT and YENEEA. For this clone: Its cognate antigen has yet to be identified. Base qualities are missing; no much larger clone stands one base away.

The library was generated by the immunoSEQ multiplex PCR assay. TCRdb obtained this table from immuneACCESS and retained in-frame rearrangements with V and J assigned. These tables miss some clones; where compared with another copy, unresolved V genes account for less than half of the shortfall, and the remainder is unexplained. Recorded for this sample are around 80,000 clones; around 91% of them occurred a single time. The ten largest account for roughly 0.41% of the sample. The TCR comes from a human donor in good health. The sequencing input was T cells isolated from PBMCs. Recombination joined TRBV11-3 with TRBJ1-1; the D gene is unclear. The CDR3 has the sequence CASRTGGLNTEAFF. The bases read TGTGCCAGCAGGACGGGAGGTTTGAACACTGAAGCTTTCTTT.